The 15 T cell receptor beta chains presented below share a single source sample, sequenced in a study of circulating and synovial CD4+ cells in juvenile arthritis. Measured with immunoSEQ multiplex PCR; TCRdb has only the in-frame clones, and not every one. Of about 34,000 clones listed, around 95% are singletons. Sample: CD4+ T cells from blood. The receptors come from a human donor with juvenile idiopathic arthritis.

V is TRBV25-1 and J is TRBJ2-5; D is unclear. The germline V gene encodes CDR1 MGHDK and CDR2 SYGVNS. V lost 5 bases and J 4 bases, leaving 11 bases between the germline ends. There are 13 residues in the CDR3. The CDR3 spells CASSLGFRETQYF. The CDR3, as DNA: TGTGCCAGCAGTCTCGGGTTCCGAGAGACCCAGTACTTC.

The rearrangement uses TRBV5-1 and TRBJ1-2; 10 nucleotides line up with TRBD1. Trimming removed 4 bases from V and 5 bases from J; junction bases left unmatched: 5. There are 14 residues in the CDR3. The germline gives CDR1 SGHRS, CDR2 YFSETQ. The CDR3 region is CASSPGGQGYGYTF. CDR3 DNA: TGCGCCAGCAGCCCGGGGGGACAGGGGTATGGCTACACCTTC.

The V call is TRBV6-1, the J call TRBJ2-7; D might be TRBD1 (5 bases). CDR1 and CDR2 (germline): MNHNS, SASEGT. V lost 2 bases and J 2 bases, leaving 10 bases between the germline ends. The CDR3 runs to 14 residues. DNA for the CDR3: TGTGCCAGCAGTGAATTGGTACAGGCCTACGAGCAGTACTTC. Residues: CASSELVQAYEQYF.

The chain uses TRBV6-5 and TRBJ2-3; 8 bases map to TRBD2. CDR3 size: 12 residues. The V gene end was trimmed by 8 bases and the J gene end by 6 bases; junction bases not matched to a gene: 4. Germline V gene data show CDR1 as MNHEY and CDR2 as SVGAGI. The DNA for the CDR3 is TGTGCCAGCCGGGAGGGGTGGGATACGCAGTATTTT. Translated, it gives CASREGWDTQYF.

The genes are TRBV23-1 and TRBJ2-7; 8 nucleotides line up with TRBD1. TRBV23-1 is placed among ORFs of uncertain function. V was clipped by 8 bases and J by 5 bases; unmatched bases: 14. The length of the CDR3 is 15 residues. The CDR3 DNA follows: TGCGCCAGCGGGCGGACAGGGAAGATCGTGGACGAGCAGTACTTC. The encoded protein is CASGRTGKIVDEQYF.

The chain recombines TRBV28 with TRBJ2-1; 9 nucleotides align to TRBD1. CDR1 is MDHEN, CDR2 SYDVKM, per germline. This CDR3 has 18 amino acids. Trimming cost V 6 bases and J 5 bases; bases outside gene matches: 17. The CDR3 DNA is TGTGCCAGCAGAACCCTCGGGTTGACACGACAGGGGGACAATGAGCAGTTCTTC. This encodes CASRTLGLTRQGDNEQFF.

Written as DNA, the CDR3 is TGTGCCAGCGGGGGGGCCAGCCTCGACTATGGCTACACCTTC. Protein product: CASGGASLDYGYTF. The rearrangement joins TRBV28 to TRBJ1-2; D may be TRBD1 (6 bases). The CDR3 runs to 14 residues. CDR1 is MDHEN and CDR2 is SYDVKM in the germline V gene. V was pared by 8 bases and J by 3 bases, with 16 bases between.

V is TRBV11-2 and J is TRBJ2-7, with D possibly being TRBD2 (6 bases). This CDR3 region has 16 residues. CDR1 SGHAT and CDR2 FQNNGV come from the germline V gene. Between the trimmed V and J ends, which lost 3 bases and 1 base, there was a span of 16 bases. The CDR3 nucleotides read TGTGCCAGCAGCTTGGAGGGCCCCCCCGCGTCCTACGAGCAGTACTTC. It specifies CASSLEGPPASYEQYF.

The chain carries TRBV5-1 and TRBJ2-1; D might be TRBD2 (6 bases). This CDR3 comprises 18 residues. Germline CDR1 reads SGHRS; CDR2 reads YFSETQ. V was cut by 5 bases and J by 9 bases, with 30 bases left in between. The CDR3 sequence is CASRAKEGQRLEESEQFF. In DNA, the CDR3 is TGCGCCAGCAGGGCAAAGGAGGGCCAGAGGTTGGAGGAATCTGAGCAGTTCTTC. The whole variable domain, remainder taken from reference TRBV5-1 and TRBJ2-1, is KAGVTQTPRYLIKTRGQQVTLSCSPISGHRSVSWYQQTPGQGLQFLFEYFSETQRNKGNFPGRFSGRQFSNSRSEMNVSTLELGDSALYLCASRAKEGQRLEESEQFFGPGTRLTVL.

The V and J genes are TRBV5-1 and TRBJ1-2, with 10 bases identical to TRBD1. The V gene's germline CDR1 is SGHRS and CDR2 YFSETQ. The CDR3 totals 13 residues. The junction had 1 base not matched to a gene; V was cut back by 5 bases and J by 3 bases. The CDR3 nucleotides are TGCGCCAGCAGGACAGGGGGCGACTATGGCTACACCTTC. Protein: CASRTGGDYGYTF.

The CDR3 loop reads CAWIAGGSLEQFF. The CDR3 region has the DNA TGTGCCTGGATAGCGGGGGGTTCACTTGAGCAGTTCTTC. The chain employs TRBV30 and TRBJ2-1; 10 nucleotides match TRBD2. V trimming: 4 bases; J trimming: 9 bases; junction bases outside the gene matches: 6. The CDR3 loop spans 13 amino acids. Germline CDR1 and CDR2: GTSNPN and SVGIG (reference sequence).

This rearrangement joins TRBV28 to TRBJ2-3, with 10 bases fitting TRBD2. CDR3 length equals 15 residues. The V segment lost 7 bases and the J segment 5 bases; nucleotides outside the gene matches: 9. CDR1 MDHEN and CDR2 SYDVKM come from the germline V gene. The CDR3 nucleotides are TGTGCCAGCACTTCTAGCGGGAGACGAGGAGATACGCAGTATTTT. It is translated as CASTSSGRRGDTQYF.

The rearrangement links TRBV19 to TRBJ2-2; 7 bases are shared with TRBD2. Germline CDR1 is LNHDA and CDR2 is SQIVND (reference sequence). After removal of 6 bases from V and 1 base from J, the junction contained 5 bases not matched to a gene. The CDR3 is 15 amino acids. CDR3 in amino acids: CASRTGEGNTGELFF. Written as DNA, the CDR3 is TGTGCCAGTAGAACCGGGGAGGGGAACACCGGGGAGCTGTTTTTT. Looking up the rest from reference TRBV19 and TRBJ2-2 gives the full variable domain: DGGITQSPKYLFRKEGQNVTLSCEQNLNHDAMYWYRQDPGQGLRLIYYSQIVNDFQKGDIAEGYSVSREKKESFPLTVTSAQKNPTAFYLCASRTGEGNTGELFFGEGSRLTVL.

The chain is built from TRBV4-1 and TRBJ2-1, with D possibly matching TRBD2 (5 bases). Germline lookup yields CDR1 MGHRA and CDR2 YSYEKL. Trimming pared 5 bases from V and 7 bases from J, leaving 18 bases between. The CDR3 runs 15 residues. Written as DNA, the CDR3 is TGCGCCAGCAGCTTACGACCTCTAGCTGGGAATGAGCAGTTCTTC. Translation gives CASSLRPLAGNEQFF.

This chain links TRBV5-1 with TRBJ2-1; 9 nucleotides match TRBD2. Germline loops: CDR1 SGHRS, CDR2 YFSETQ. The CDR3 length is 14 residues. V shed 2 bases, J shed 5 bases, and the junction held 2 bases outside the gene matches. CDR3 amino acids: CASSLSGGHNEQFF. DNA for the CDR3: TGCGCCAGCAGCTTAAGCGGGGGGCACAATGAGCAGTTCTTC.